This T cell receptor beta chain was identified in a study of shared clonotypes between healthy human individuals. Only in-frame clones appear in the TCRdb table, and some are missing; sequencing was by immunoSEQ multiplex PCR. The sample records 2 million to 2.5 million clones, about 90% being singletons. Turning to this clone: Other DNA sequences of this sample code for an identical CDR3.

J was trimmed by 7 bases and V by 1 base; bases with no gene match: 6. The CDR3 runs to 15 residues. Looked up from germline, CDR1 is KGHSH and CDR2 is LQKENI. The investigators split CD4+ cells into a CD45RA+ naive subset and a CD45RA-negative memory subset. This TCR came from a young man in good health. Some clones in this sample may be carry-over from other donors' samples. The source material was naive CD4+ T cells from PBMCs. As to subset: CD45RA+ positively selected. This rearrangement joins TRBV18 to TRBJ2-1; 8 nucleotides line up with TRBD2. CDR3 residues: CASSPLAGGRNEQFF. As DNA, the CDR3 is TGTGCCAGCTCACCACTTGCGGGAGGCAGAAATGAGCAGTTCTTC.